The 22 T cell receptor beta chains given below trace back to one sample, sequenced in a study of T cells in localized non-small cell lung cancer. Method: immunoSEQ multiplex PCR; TCRdb's copy keeps in-frame clones and lacks some. The sample gives over 8,500 clones, approximately 80% of which show up once; about 20% is in the top ten. Sample: peripheral blood mononuclear cells, taken before any cancer treatment. The receptors originated from an older female donor with stage II lung adenocarcinoma.

The J gene is TRBJ1-5, the V gene TRBV2, with D hard to call. The germline V and J ends were trimmed by 7 bases and 4 bases, with 8 bases remaining between them. This CDR3 spans 12 amino acids. Germline lookup yields CDR1 SNHLY and CDR2 FYNNEI. The CDR3 DNA reads as TGTGCCAGCACCGAGGGAAATCAGCCCCAGCATTTT. This codes for CASTEGNQPQHF.

The J gene is TRBJ2-7, the V gene TRBV18; 11 bases agree with TRBD2. The CDR3 has 16 residues. V shed 2 bases and J 2 bases; nucleotides not matched to a gene: 5. Germline V gene sequence: CDR1 KGHSH, CDR2 LQKENI. CDR3 coding DNA: TGTGCCAGCTCACCAACTAGCGGGAGTGGGGCCTACGAGCAGTACTTC. It codes for CASSPTSGSGAYEQYF.

The rearrangement joins TRBV29-1 to TRBJ1-4, with 7 bases that match TRBD1. This CDR3 spans 14 amino acids. Looked up from germline, CDR1 is SQVTM and CDR2 is ANQGSEA. With 4 bases clipped from V and 4 bases from J, the junction kept 6 bases outside the gene matches. The DNA of the CDR3 is TGCAGCGTTGCAGGGGGGGACCTTAATGAAAAACTGTTTTTT. Protein sequence: CSVAGGDLNEKLFF.

This clone appeared once. This chain uses TRBV5-1 with TRBJ1-4, with a possible D match to TRBD1 (5 bases). This CDR3 is built from 14 residues. Trimming removed 3 bases at V and 10 bases at J, with 16 bases between. The germline V gene has CDR1 SGHRS and CDR2 YFSETQ. In DNA form, the CDR3 reads TGCGCCAGCAGCTCTTCCGGGACGTCGGGAAAACTGTTTTTT. Translating it yields CASSSSGTSGKLFF.

The chain links TRBV5-1 to TRBJ1-3; 7 nucleotides line up with TRBD1. The CDR3 is 15 amino acids. Trimming cost V 4 bases and J 4 bases; bases outside gene matches: 8. Germline V gene lookup returns CDR1 SGHRS and CDR2 YFSETQ. This chain's CDR3 is CASSDPGGGGNTIYF. The CDR3 bases are TGCGCCAGCAGCGATCCCGGAGGGGGCGGAAACACCATATATTTT. Together with reference TRBV5-1 and TRBJ1-3, the CDR3 gives the full variable domain: KAGVTQTPRYLIKTRGQQVTLSCSPISGHRSVSWYQQTPGQGLQFLFEYFSETQRNKGNFPGRFSGRQFSNSRSEMNVSTLELGDSALYLCASSDPGGGGNTIYFGEGSWLTVV.

The chain links TRBV7-8 to TRBJ1-5; D is perhaps TRBD1 (5 bases). The CDR3 is 15 amino acids. CDR1 and CDR2 (germline): SGHVS, FQNEAQ. Deletions cut 1 base from V and 5 bases from J, with 12 bases between. The CDR3 DNA sequence: TGTGCCAGCAGCTTAGATCCGGGACCTTATCAGCCCCAGCATTTT. Amino acid sequence: CASSLDPGPYQPQHF.

The rearrangement joins TRBV7-2 to TRBJ2-7, with TRBD2 as a possible D gene (5 bases). The germline V and J ends were trimmed by 1 base and 3 bases, with 13 bases remaining between them. CDR1 is SGHTA and CDR2 is FQGNSA in the germline V gene. The CDR3 consists of 15 residues. The CDR3 bases are TGTGCCAGCAGCTTAGGACACCCCGGGAACTACGAGCAGTACTTC. It codes for CASSLGHPGNYEQYF.

This clone was seen only a few times. V is TRBV18 and J is TRBJ2-1; maybe TRBD2 (5 bases). Germline V gene data show CDR1 as KGHSH and CDR2 as LQKENI. Trimming removed 0 bases at V and 9 bases at J, with 6 bases between. CDR3 length equals 12 residues. The CDR3 here is CASSPPAGEQFF. CDR3 DNA sequence: TGTGCCAGCTCACCACCGGCGGGTGAGCAGTTCTTC.

The chain carries TRBV28 and TRBJ1-1, with 7 bases that match TRBD1. Trimming removed 6 bases from V and 1 base from J; junction bases left unmatched: 8. Germline V CDR1 and CDR2: MDHEN, SYDVKM. The CDR3 extends over 15 amino acids. This CDR3 reads CASSLTTGTNTEAFF. For the CDR3, the DNA is TGTGCCAGCAGCCTAACGACAGGGACGAACACTGAAGCTTTCTTT.

The chain links TRBV19 to TRBJ1-5; D is ambiguous. With 3 bases removed from V and 11 bases from J, the gap between germline ends came to 11 bases. The CDR3 totals 12 residues. The germline gives CDR1 LNHDA, CDR2 SQIVND (reference sequence). CDR3 region: CASSMRRGTQHF. Here the CDR3 DNA reads TGTGCCAGTAGTATGAGGCGTGGGACCCAGCATTTT.

This chain joins TRBV7-3 and TRBJ2-1, with D perhaps given as TRBD1 or TRBD2 (5 bases each). The CDR3 totals 13 residues. The V gene's germline CDR1 is SGHTA and CDR2 FQGTGA. V lost 3 bases and J 9 bases, leaving 12 bases between the germline ends. The CDR3, as DNA: TGTGCCAGCAGCTTCGATAGGGACGGTGAGCAGTTCTTC. Amino acid sequence: CASSFDRDGEQFF.

This clone was picked up a small number of times. This chain connects TRBV4-3 to TRBJ1-1; no clear D. The germline CDR1 and CDR2 sequences are LGHNA and YSLEER. V was shortened by 0 bases and J by 10 bases, with 18 bases between the two germline ends. This CDR3 is 15 amino acids long. CDR3 residues: CASSQDVRVTRRAFF. The CDR3 DNA reads TGCGCCAGCAGCCAAGATGTAAGGGTAACGAGAAGAGCTTTCTTT.

The chain combines TRBV5-4 with TRBJ2-1; 13 bases agree with TRBD2. In germline, CDR1 is SGHNT, CDR2 YYREEE (reference sequence). V was pared by 6 bases and J by 6 bases, with 6 bases of the junction left unmatched. The CDR3 extends over 15 amino acids. The CDR3 nucleotides read TGTGCCAGCATTCGGGGGACTAGCGGGACCAATGAGCAGTTCTTC. Translating gives CASIRGTSGTNEQFF.

V usage is TRBV6-5 and J usage is TRBJ2-7; the D gene is possibly TRBD1 (6 bases). Germline CDR1 and CDR2: MNHEY and SVGAGI. This CDR3 is 14 amino acids long. Trimming stripped 7 bases from V and 1 base from J, with 14 bases between. The CDR3 DNA reads TGTGCCAGCACCGGACTTGGACAGTCCTACGAGCAGTACTTC. Encoded protein: CASTGLGQSYEQYF.

This chain uses TRBV28 with TRBJ1-5, with 8 bases identical to TRBD1. The germline CDR1 and CDR2 sequences are MDHEN and SYDVKM. Unmatched junction bases numbered 8, after V lost 8 bases and J lost 5 bases. CDR3 length equals 14 residues. CDR3 in amino acids: CASSLDREYQPQHF. In DNA, the CDR3 is TGTGCCAGCTCTCTGGACAGGGAGTATCAGCCCCAGCATTTT. Filled out from reference TRBV28 and TRBJ1-5, the complete variable domain reads DVKVTQSSRYLVKRTGEKVFLECVQDMDHENMFWYRQDPGLGLRLIYFSYDVKMKEKGDIPEGYSVSREKKERFSLILESASTNQTSMYLCASSLDREYQPQHFGDGTRLSIL.

The chain links TRBV5-8 to TRBJ2-5; no definite D call. The germline V gene encodes CDR1 SGHTS and CDR2 YDEGEE. Trimming removed 4 bases at V and 3 bases at J, with 10 bases between. CDR3 length: 13 residues. Here the CDR3 reads CASSPPWEETQYF. The CDR3 DNA is TGTGCCAGCAGCCCGCCCTGGGAAGAGACCCAGTACTTC.

The chain links TRBV2 to TRBJ2-7; no clear D gene. There are 12 residues in the CDR3. Germline CDR1 SNHLY, CDR2 FYNNEI. The germline V and J ends were trimmed by 7 bases and 2 bases, with 9 bases remaining between them. This chain's CDR3 is CASTPDAYEQYF. CDR3 DNA sequence: TGTGCCAGCACCCCGGATGCCTACGAGCAGTACTTC.

This clone occurred a few times. This sequence joins TRBV7-2 and TRBJ1-2; D gene unclear. V lost 3 bases, J lost 1 base, and 3 bases lay in between. Germline V lookup: CDR1 SGHTA, CDR2 FQGNSA. This CDR3 has 12 amino acids. CDR3 coding DNA: TGTGCCAGCAGCTTGGTTAACTATGGCTACACCTTC. Amino acid sequence: CASSLVNYGYTF.

The chain carries TRBV6-6 and TRBJ1-1, with D possibly being TRBD1 (6 bases). Germline values: CDR1 MNHNY, CDR2 SVGAGI (reference sequence). This CDR3 has 14 residues. Trimming took 8 bases from V and 4 from J, leaving 17 bases between them. CDR3: CASSPTGSGTEAFF. The CDR3 nucleotides are TGTGCCAGCTCACCCACAGGGAGCGGCACTGAAGCTTTCTTT.

This clone occurred a few times. The rearrangement uses TRBV5-1 and TRBJ2-7, with D tentatively TRBD2 (5 bases). This CDR3 spans 13 amino acids. Germline assignment: CDR1 SGHRS and CDR2 YFSETQ. The V end was cut by 0 bases, the J end by 3 bases, with 7 bases between. CDR3 coding DNA: TGCGCCAGCAGCTTGGAGACTAACTACGAGCAGTACTTC. Translating it yields CASSLETNYEQYF.

This rearrangement joins TRBV4-1 to TRBJ2-7, with a possible D match to TRBD2 (5 bases). V gave up 5 bases and J gave up 0 bases, with 14 bases separating them. The CDR3 totals 15 residues. Germline V gene sequence: CDR1 MGHRA, CDR2 YSYEKL. CDR3 sequence (DNA): TGCGCCAGCAGCGGGAGATACCAAAGCTCCTACGAGCAGTACTTC. It codes for CASSGRYQSSYEQYF.

The J gene is TRBJ2-5, the V gene TRBV5-1; D is unclear. Germline V gene lookup returns CDR1 SGHRS and CDR2 YFSETQ. The CDR3 has 11 amino acids. The ends were cut back, 1 base at V and 5 bases at J, with 3 bases in the middle. Here the CDR3 reads CASSLTETQYF. The CDR3 bases are TGCGCCAGCAGCTTGACTGAGACCCAGTACTTC. The whole variable domain, filled in from reference TRBV5-1 and TRBJ2-5, reads KAGVTQTPRYLIKTRGQQVTLSCSPISGHRSVSWYQQTPGQGLQFLFEYFSETQRNKGNFPGRFSGRQFSNSRSEMNVSTLELGDSALYLCASSLTETQYFGPGTRLLVL.